This TCR beta chain came from a study of blood T cell repertoires in COVID-19 (dated by TCRdb to 2020 to 2022). Looking at the study overall: The collaborator samples originated in the United States, Italy and Spain and spanned the acute and convalescent phases of COVID-19. The material from the prospective study consisted of cDNA or gDNA derived from T cells, B-cell-depleted T cells, or PBMCs. Deeply sampled blood TCRbeta repertoires from subjects exposed to, actively infected with, or recovered from COVID-19 were included in the dataset. The repertoires were released in a freely available public database meant as a resource for research on the immune response to SARS-CoV-2. Samples were obtained from the ongoing ImmuneRACE study (first 160 participants) and from about 1,300 subjects provided by 6 global collaborators. Sample metadata almost always included a de-identified subject ID, COVID-19 status, age in years and sex. Where available, HLA class I and class II types were obtained from metadata supplied by the sample provider rather than from assay-based typing.

Each collaborating institution followed its own protocols to collect whole blood in K2EDTA tubes. Collaborator samples were shipped for TCRbeta analysis as frozen whole blood, isolated PBMCs, or DNA extracted from either sample type. TCRbeta CDR3 regions were amplified from genomic DNA by means of the immunoSEQ Assay, a bias-controlled multiplex PCR. On the study's bioinformatics: The number of nucleated cells in each sample was estimated from the amplification of reference gene primers within the assay. To quantify the absolute abundance of each unique TCRbeta CDR3 rearrangement, sequence reads were collapsed and filtered. For each sample, productive Simpson clonality was calculated by taking the square root of Simpson's diversity index across productive rearrangements. The table was pulled from immuneACCESS by TCRdb, which kept in-frame rearrangements only. Such tables lose some clones; where checked, under half of the loss comes from unresolved V genes, and the rest has no known cause. That table is the source of V, J and clone size, and D and trimming were worked out from the DNA. The sample table lists under 300,000 clones, roughly 89% of them with a count of one. Approximately 3% of the sample is in the top ten clones.

Findings and caveats that apply to the study as a whole: The amount of clinical and demographic metadata varied by source and participant and was provided uncurated.

Remarks on this clone: Its target antigen remains unknown. No clone much larger than this one lies a single base away; base qualities are absent.

For this chain, trimming is 4 bases at the V end and 6 bases at the J end, and the number of junction bases without a gene match is 6. From a lookup of the germline V gene, CDR1 and CDR2 are SGHTA and FQGNSA. The CDR3 runs 14 residues from the cysteine to the phenylalanine. Of the read, only the CDR3 DNA is kept; its 42 bases are in frame from base 1. Material: peripheral blood. Recombination linked TRBV7-2 to TRBJ2-5; 9 bases in the junction line up with TRBD2. This sequence was found in a woman in her twenties or thirties with active or convalescent COVID-19. CDR3 reads: CASSYQRGDKTQYF. The DNA sequence follows: TGTGCCAGCAGCTATCAGCGGGGGGACAAGACCCAGTACTTC. Where the CDR3 stops, the reference TRBV7-2 and TRBJ2-5 genes take over; the full variable domain is GAGVSQSPSNKVTEKGKDVELRCDPISGHTALYWYRQSLGQGLEFLIYFQGNSAPDKSGLPSDRFSAERTGGSVSTLTIQRTQQEDSAVYLCASSYQRGDKTQYFGPGTRLLVL.